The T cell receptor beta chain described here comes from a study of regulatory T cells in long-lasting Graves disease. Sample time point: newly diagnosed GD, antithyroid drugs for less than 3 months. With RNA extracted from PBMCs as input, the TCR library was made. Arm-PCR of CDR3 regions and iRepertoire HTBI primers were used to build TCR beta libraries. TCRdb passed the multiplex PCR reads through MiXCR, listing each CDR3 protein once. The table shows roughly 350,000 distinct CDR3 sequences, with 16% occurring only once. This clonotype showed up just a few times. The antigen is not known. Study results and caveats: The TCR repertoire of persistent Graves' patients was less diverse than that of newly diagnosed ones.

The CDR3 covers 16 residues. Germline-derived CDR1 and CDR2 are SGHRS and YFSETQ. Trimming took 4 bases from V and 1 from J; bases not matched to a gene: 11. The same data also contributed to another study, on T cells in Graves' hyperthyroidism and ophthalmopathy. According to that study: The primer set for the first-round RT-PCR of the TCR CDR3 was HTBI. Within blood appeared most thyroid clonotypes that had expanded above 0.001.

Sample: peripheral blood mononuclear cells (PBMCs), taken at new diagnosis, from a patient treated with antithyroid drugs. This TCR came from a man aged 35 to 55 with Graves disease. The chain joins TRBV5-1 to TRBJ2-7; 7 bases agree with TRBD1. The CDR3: CASSPQLTGDSYEQYF. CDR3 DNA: TGCGCCAGCAGCCCCCAACTTACAGGGGATTCCTACGAGCAGTACTTC.